The present TCR beta chain was sequenced within a study of blood T cell repertoires in COVID-19. Clinical history as reported by participants underpinned cohort assignment. Produced via immunoSEQ multiplex PCR; TCRdb's table is partial and in-frame only. The sample carries 280,000 or so clones, approximately 90% recorded once. V was pared by 3 bases and J by 6 bases, with 5 bases of the junction left unmatched. This CDR3 region has 14 residues. Germline assignment: CDR1 SGDLS and CDR2 YYNGEE. The source of this sequence is a woman in her 40s who had recovered from COVID-19. The sequencing sample was made of PBMCs or T cells enriched from blood (not recorded which). J is TRBJ2-3 and V is TRBV9, with 9 bases aligning to TRBD2. CDR3 DNA sequence: TGTGCCAGCAGCGGAGGCAGCGGGAGGGATACGCAGTATTTT. Residues: CASSGGSGRDTQYF.